Listed below are T cell receptor beta chains from one sample, sequenced in a study of T cell changes during pregnancy in multiple sclerosis. Sequenced by immunoSEQ multiplex PCR; TCRdb stores in-frame clones only, minus some. Among 38,000 or so clones listed, around 90% were seen once. Here the sequenced sample was CD4+ T cells from peripheral blood mononuclear cells, taken in the second trimester of pregnancy. The receptors were sampled from a female donor with multiple sclerosis, enrolled in a pregnancy study. The CDR3 runs from the conserved cysteine through the conserved F or W. Fields, in order: clone size, J gene, D gene, V gene, CDR3 protein, CDR3 DNA. The D gene is left open where the match is weak. Clone size is given for some rows only: seen once, a few or many times, or a class if the clone is expanded.

>-|TRBJ1-3|-|TRBV4-1
CASSPDSPLNTIYF
TGCGCCAGCAGCCCAGATAGCCCTCTAAACACCATATATTTT
>-|TRBJ2-2|-|TRBV4-1
CASSQENNLNTGELFF
TGCGCCAGCAGCCAAGAGAACAACCTGAACACCGGGGAGCTGTTTTTT
>-|TRBJ2-7|TRBD1|TRBV19
CASSSGTGTGEQYF
TGTGCCAGTAGTTCCGGGACAGGGACGGGGGAGCAGTACTTC
>-|TRBJ1-1|-|TRBV7-2
CASRLGLYNTEAFF
TGTGCCAGCCGACTGGGACTATATAACACTGAAGCTTTCTTT
>-|TRBJ1-1|-|TRBV7-9
CASSLQGRDGAFF
TGTGCCAGCAGCTTACAGGGAAGGGATGGAGCTTTCTTT
>few|TRBJ2-1|TRBD2|TRBV19
CASSTDGTSGRARQFF
TGTGCCAGTAGTACCGACGGGACTAGCGGGAGGGCCCGGCAGTTCTTC
>-|TRBJ2-7|-|TRBV18
CASSPPADSYEQYF
TGTGCCAGCTCACCACCGGCAGATTCCTACGAGCAGTACTTC
>-|TRBJ2-5|-|TRBV20-1
CSAREETQYF
TGCAGTGCTAGGGAGGAGACCCAGTACTTC
>-|TRBJ1-1|-|TRBV7-2
CASSLVGSVAFF
TGTGCCAGCAGCTTAGTCGGGTCCGTGGCTTTCTTT
>-|TRBJ2-7|-|TRBV11-1
CASSRSWDNYEQYF
TGTGCCAGCAGCCGATCTTGGGACAACTACGAGCAGTACTTC
>-|TRBJ2-7|TRBD1|TRBV4-1
CASSPFRQGYEQYF
TGCGCCAGCAGCCCGTTCAGACAGGGCTACGAGCAGTACTTC
>-|TRBJ1-4|-|TRBV4-2
CASSQGRSGGSEKLFF
TGTGCCAGCAGCCAAGGCAGGAGCGGGGGAAGTGAAAAACTGTTTTTT
>-|TRBJ2-5|-|TRBV20-1
CSATVPAAQYF
TGCAGTGCTACGGTCCCCGCGGCCCAGTACTTC
>-|TRBJ2-2|-|TRBV19
CASSIGGGAAGRTGELFF
TGTGCCAGTAGTATAGGAGGAGGGGCGGCGGGGAGGACCGGGGAGCTGTTTTTT
>-|TRBJ1-2|-|TRBV6-5
CASSYDTYGYTF
TGTGCCAGCAGTTACGACACTTATGGCTACACCTTC
>-|TRBJ2-5|-|TRBV30
CAWSVAGLETQYF
TGTGCCTGGAGTGTAGCAGGGTTAGAGACCCAGTACTTC
>-|TRBJ2-1|TRBD1|TRBV30
CAWRTGGRDNEQFF
TGTGCCTGGCGGACAGGGGGACGGGACAATGAGCAGTTCTTC
>-|TRBJ1-1|TRBD1|TRBV11-2
CASSHGTVYEAFF
TGTGCCAGCAGCCACGGGACAGTTTATGAAGCTTTCTTT
>-|TRBJ1-1|-|TRBV27
CASSLSAVMNTEAFF
TGTGCCAGCAGTTTATCGGCAGTAATGAACACTGAAGCTTTCTTT
>-|TRBJ2-1|-|TRBV5-1
CASSFGAGYNEQFF
TGCGCCAGCAGCTTCGGAGCGGGCTACAATGAGCAGTTCTTC
>-|TRBJ1-4|-|TRBV4-2
CASSNPGSPTNEKLFF
TGTGCCAGCAGCAATCCGGGGTCCCCAACTAATGAAAAACTGTTTTTT
>few|TRBJ2-1|-|TRBV4-2
CASSSTSSEQFF
TGTGCCAGCAGCTCGACTAGTTCGGAGCAGTTCTTC
>once|TRBJ2-1|TRBD2|TRBV11-2
CASRIAGGPPEQFF
TGTGCCAGCAGGATAGCGGGAGGCCCCCCTGAGCAGTTCTTC
>once|TRBJ2-3|-|TRBV15
CATSRPGDTQYF
TGTGCCACCAGCAGACCCGGGGATACGCAGTATTTT
>-|TRBJ2-5|-|TRBV30
CAWSPRARETQYF
TGTGCCTGGAGCCCCCGAGCGCGGGAGACCCAGTACTTC
>-|TRBJ1-4|-|TRBV28
CASSLLGGTRKLFF
TGTGCCAGCAGTTTGCTGGGGGGGACGCGAAAACTGTTTTTT
>-|TRBJ2-7|-|TRBV5-4
CASSFSGSYEQYF
TGTGCCAGCAGCTTTTCCGGGAGCTACGAGCAGTACTTC
>-|TRBJ2-4|TRBD2|TRBV5-8
CASRRGPAGVLIQYF
TGTGCCAGCAGGAGGGGACCCGCGGGGGTTCTCATTCAGTACTTC
>-|TRBJ2-7|TRBD2|TRBV19
CASSPSGTYEQYF
TGTGCCAGTAGTCCTAGCGGTACCTACGAGCAGTACTTC
>-|TRBJ2-1|TRBD2|TRBV14
CASSQLGTSGNHEQFF
TGTGCCAGCAGCCAACTAGGGACTAGCGGGAACCATGAGCAGTTCTTC
>-|TRBJ2-5|-|TRBV18
CASSPMGGPIGETQYF
TGTGCCAGCTCACCGATGGGGGGACCCATTGGAGAGACCCAGTACTTC
>-|TRBJ2-1|TRBD2|TRBV30
CAWIGGYNEQFF
TGTGCCTGGATCGGGGGGTACAATGAGCAGTTCTTC
>-|TRBJ2-7|-|TRBV12-1
CASSPPGTGVLEQYF
TGTGCCAGCAGCCCCCCCGGGACAGGGGTACTCGAGCAGTACTTC
>-|TRBJ2-4|-|TRBV2
CASSGLARMDIQYF
TGTGCCAGCAGTGGTCTAGCTAGGATGGACATTCAGTACTTC
>once|TRBJ1-2|-|TRBV6-5
CASSFQTNYGYTF
TGTGCCAGCAGTTTTCAGACTAACTATGGCTACACCTTC
>-|TRBJ1-3|-|TRBV6-1
CASSARTVSGNTIYF
TGTGCCAGCAGTGCCCGGACAGTCTCTGGAAACACCATATATTTT
>-|TRBJ2-6|-|TRBV5-1
CASSLGDTSGANVLTF
TGCGCCAGCAGCTTGGGGGACACATCTGGGGCCAACGTCCTGACTTTC
>-|TRBJ2-7|TRBD2|TRBV7-9
CASSPIRGGSYEQYF
TGTGCCAGCAGCCCCATAAGAGGCGGGAGTTACGAGCAGTACTTC
>once|TRBJ1-5|-|TRBV7-6
CASSPGRGSLYSNQPQHF
TGTGCCAGCAGCCCAGGGAGGGGTTCTCTATATAGCAATCAGCCCCAGCATTTT
>few|TRBJ2-3|-|TRBV10-3
CAISENYEADTQYF
TGTGCCATCAGTGAAAACTACGAGGCAGATACGCAGTATTTT
>-|TRBJ2-7|TRBD1|TRBV7-2
CASSLVRGYEQYF
TGTGCCAGCAGCTTAGTCAGGGGGTACGAGCAGTACTTC
>-|TRBJ2-2|TRBD1|TRBV27
CASRRDRGSAGELFF
TGTGCCAGCAGACGGGACAGGGGATCAGCCGGGGAGCTGTTTTTT
>-|TRBJ2-7|-|TRBV6-5
CASSYGLAAPYEQYF
TGTGCCAGCAGTTACGGGTTAGCGGCCCCCTACGAGCAGTACTTC
>-|TRBJ1-2|-|TRBV27
CASSFGRNYGYTF
TGTGCCAGCAGTTTTGGCAGAAACTATGGCTACACCTTC
>-|TRBJ2-5|TRBD1|TRBV27
CASTHSDRARVVEETQYF
TGTGCCAGCACGCATTCCGACAGGGCTAGGGTGGTAGAAGAGACCCAGTACTTC
>-|TRBJ1-5|TRBD1|TRBV30
CAWSVSFRGQDQPQHF
TGTGCCTGGAGTGTATCGTTCAGGGGGCAAGATCAGCCCCAGCATTTT
>-|TRBJ2-1|TRBD1|TRBV5-1
CASRPDRGTSNEQFF
TGCGCCAGCAGGCCGGACAGGGGTACGAGCAATGAGCAGTTCTTC
>-|TRBJ2-5|TRBD2|TRBV11-2
CASSLDDRLAGVETQYF
TGTGCCAGCAGCTTAGACGACAGACTAGCGGGAGTAGAGACCCAGTACTTC
>-|TRBJ1-1|TRBD1|TRBV27
CASSLRGQGVTEAFF
TGTGCCAGCAGTTTACGCGGACAGGGGGTCACTGAAGCTTTCTTT
>-|TRBJ2-3|TRBD1|TRBV15
CATSRGQGAPDTQYF
TGTGCCACCAGCAGAGGACAGGGAGCCCCAGATACGCAGTATTTT
>-|TRBJ2-5|-|TRBV5-8
CASTFQPQETQYF
TGTGCCAGCACCTTTCAGCCACAGGAGACCCAGTACTTC
>few|TRBJ1-1|-|TRBV2
CASSRVGTEAFF
TGTGCCAGCAGCCGGGTCGGAACTGAAGCTTTCTTT
>-|TRBJ2-5|TRBD2|TRBV5-8
CASSLGGSGAKETQYF
TGTGCCAGCAGCTTAGGGGGTAGCGGGGCCAAAGAGACCCAGTACTTC
>-|TRBJ2-2|-|TRBV7-2
CASSFSGPLTGELFF
TGTGCCAGCAGCTTTTCAGGCCCACTCACCGGGGAGCTGTTTTTT
>once|TRBJ2-3|TRBD2|TRBV6-1
CASSGLSGGTDTQYF
TGTGCCAGCAGTGGTCTCAGCGGGGGCACAGATACGCAGTATTTT
>-|TRBJ1-5|-|TRBV15
CATSTRKTGQPQHF
TGTGCCACCAGCACCCGAAAAACCGGGCAGCCCCAGCATTTT
>-|TRBJ2-3|-|TRBV7-9
CASSATSRSTDTQYF
TGTGCCAGCAGCGCAACTAGCCGTAGCACAGATACGCAGTATTTT
>-|TRBJ2-5|TRBD1|TRBV27
CASSLRDRGYETQYF
TGTGCCAGCAGTTTACGAGACAGGGGTTATGAGACCCAGTACTTC
>-|TRBJ2-7|TRBD1|TRBV7-3
CASSRQGAGEQYF
TGTGCCAGCAGCCGACAGGGGGCGGGGGAGCAGTACTTC
>-|TRBJ2-7|-|TRBV7-2
CASSGLYEQYF
TGTGCCAGCAGCGGCCTCTACGAGCAGTACTTC